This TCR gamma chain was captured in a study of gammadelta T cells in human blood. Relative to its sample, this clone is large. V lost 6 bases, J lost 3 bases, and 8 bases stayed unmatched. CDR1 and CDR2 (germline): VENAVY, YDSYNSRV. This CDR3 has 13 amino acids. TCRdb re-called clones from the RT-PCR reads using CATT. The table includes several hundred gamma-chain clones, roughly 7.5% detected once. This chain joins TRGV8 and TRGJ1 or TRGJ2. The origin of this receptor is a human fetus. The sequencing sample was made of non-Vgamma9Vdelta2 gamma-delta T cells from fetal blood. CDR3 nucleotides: TGTGCCACCTGGTCCTGCTGTTATTATAAGAAACTCTTT. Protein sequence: CATWSCCYYKKLF.